The 21 T cell receptor beta chains presented below share a single source sample, sequenced in a study of blood T cell repertoires in COVID-19. Clones were sequenced by immunoSEQ multiplex PCR, and TCRdb holds only the in-frame ones, with some missing. The sample has 25,000 to 35,000 clones, about nine tenths seen once. Material for sequencing was peripheral blood. Receptors were obtained from a man in his sixties with active COVID-19.

The chain recombines TRBV11-2 with TRBJ2-6; maybe TRBD2 (6 bases). The CDR3 is made up of 19 amino acids. Germline V gene data show CDR1 as SGHAT and CDR2 as FQNNGV. Trimming left V 1 base short and J 1 base short, with 17 bases between. Here the CDR3 DNA reads TGTGCCAGCAGCTTAGGGGGAGGTGTGGTCAGGTCTGGGGCCAACGTCCTGACTTTC. It translates to CASSLGGGVVRSGANVLTF.

The genes are TRBV7-8 and TRBJ2-7, with 8 bases that match TRBD1. Per germline, CDR1 SGHVS and CDR2 FQNEAQ. CDR3 length: 14 residues. J lost 10 bases, V lost 0 bases, and 8 bases had no gene match. CDR3 nucleotides: TGTGCCAGCAGCTTAGCGAGGACAGGGAAAAGTCAGTACTTC. Translation gives CASSLARTGKSQYF.

The chain recombines TRBV5-1 with TRBJ1-1; TRBD1 is a possible D gene (6 bases). Germline V gene lookup returns CDR1 SGHRS and CDR2 YFSETQ. Trimming left V 4 bases short and J 1 base short, with 17 bases between. This CDR3 is 16 amino acids long. The DNA for the CDR3 is TGCGCCAGCAGCGGTATCCTGACAGGAAGGAACACTGAAGCTTTCTTT. Protein: CASSGILTGRNTEAFF.

The genes are TRBV2 and TRBJ2-7; 10 bases match TRBD1. Unmatched junction bases numbered 6, after V lost 1 base and J lost 6 bases. From germline, CDR1 is SNHLY and CDR2 FYNNEI. The CDR3 runs 15 residues. For the CDR3, the DNA is TGTGCCAGCAGTGAAGGACAGGGGGCTTATAGCGAGCAGTACTTC. It codes for CASSEGQGAYSEQYF.

The genes are TRBV28 and TRBJ2-1; 11 bases are a match to TRBD2. The length of the CDR3 is 17 residues. Germline loops: CDR1 MDHEN, CDR2 SYDVKM. The V segment lost 5 bases and the J segment 5 bases; nucleotides outside the gene matches: 11. CDR3 bases: TGTGCCAGCAGTCCTCGGGGTAGCGGGGGGGTAAACAATGAGCAGTTCTTC. It yields the protein CASSPRGSGGVNNEQFF. The variable domain in full, completed from reference TRBV28 and TRBJ2-1, reads DVKVTQSSRYLVKRTGEKVFLECVQDMDHENMFWYRQDPGLGLRLIYFSYDVKMKEKGDIPEGYSVSREKKERFSLILESASTNQTSMYLCASSPRGSGGVNNEQFFGPGTRLTVL.

This sequence joins TRBV21-1 and TRBJ1-2; whether TRBD1, the table's D call, matches the DNA was not checked. TRBV21-1 is listed as a pseudogene. The CDR3 consists of 13 residues. CDR3 region: CASSPCQDNGYTF. CDR3 nucleotides: TGTGCCAGCAGCCCTTGTCAGGACAATGGCTACACCTTC.

The CDR3 DNA is TGTGCCAGCAGCCTCGACAGGGCCGGGACGCAGTATTTT. Protein product: CASSLDRAGTQYF. The chain joins TRBV7-6 to TRBJ2-3, with 7 bases matching TRBD1. Trimming took 5 bases from V and 9 from J; bases not matched to a gene: 8. CDR1 is SGHVS, CDR2 FNYEAQ, per germline. The CDR3 spans 13 residues. Supplemented by reference TRBV7-6 and TRBJ2-3, the full variable domain reads GAGVSQSPRYKVTKRGQDVALRCDPISGHVSLYWYRQALGQGPEFLTYFNYEAQQDKSGLPNDRFSAERPEGSISTLTIQRTEQRDSAMYRCASSLDRAGTQYFGPGTRLTVL.

The V call is TRBV10-3, the J call TRBJ2-1, with 15 bases that match TRBD2. V trimming: 3 bases; J trimming: 7 bases; junction bases outside the gene matches: 4. Looked up from germline, CDR1 is ENHRY and CDR2 is SYGVKD. CDR3 length: 16 amino acids. CDR3: CAISDSGTSGGNEQFF. As DNA, the CDR3 is TGTGCCATCAGTGACTCCGGGACTAGCGGGGGGAATGAGCAGTTCTTC.

This chain connects TRBV28 to TRBJ1-2; 7 nucleotides match TRBD1. This CDR3 region has 11 residues. Per germline, CDR1 MDHEN and CDR2 SYDVKM. Trimming removed 7 bases from V and 8 bases from J; junction bases left unmatched: 4. The CDR3 region has the DNA TGTGCCAGCACGACAGGGTTGGGCTACACCTTC. It specifies CASTTGLGYTF.

This sequence joins TRBV19 and TRBJ2-3; TRBD2 matches 9 bases. Unmatched junction bases numbered 8, after V lost 7 bases and J lost 6 bases. There are 14 residues in the CDR3. Germline CDR1 reads LNHDA; CDR2 reads SQIVND (reference sequence). The CDR3 coding sequence is TGTGCCAGTAAGAAGCGGGGGGAGGTTGATACGCAGTATTTT. Protein product: CASKKRGEVDTQYF.

The chain has TRBV6-1 and TRBJ2-4; maybe TRBD2 (6 bases). The CDR3 runs to 15 residues. The V gene lost 0 bases and the J gene lost 8 bases, with 14 bases spanning the gap. Germline V CDR1 and CDR2: MNHNS, SASEGT. The chain's CDR3 is CASSEAWRGKDIQYF. CDR3 DNA: TGTGCCAGCAGTGAAGCGTGGCGGGGCAAGGACATTCAGTACTTC.

The chain is built from TRBV9 and TRBJ2-1; TRBD2 agrees at 8 bases. Germline assignment: CDR1 SGDLS and CDR2 YYNGEE. The CDR3 has 16 amino acids. Trimming cost V 3 bases and J 4 bases; bases outside gene matches: 9. The DNA of the CDR3 is TGTGCCAGCAGCGGTAGCGGGACGGCGAGTTACAATGAGCAGTTCTTC. This gives the protein CASSGSGTASYNEQFF.

This clone was observed a few times. The chain employs TRBV11-2 and TRBJ2-5; maybe TRBD1 (5 bases). Trimming pared 3 bases from V and 3 bases from J, leaving 8 bases between. CDR1 is SGHAT, CDR2 FQNNGV, per germline. The CDR3 consists of 13 residues. This CDR3 is CASSFDSEETQYF. CDR3 bases: TGTGCCAGCAGCTTCGACAGCGAAGAGACCCAGTACTTC. The variable domain in full, with the rest retrieved from reference TRBV11-2 and TRBJ2-5, is EAGVAQSPRYKIIEKRQSVAFWCNPISGHATLYWYQQILGQGPKLLIQFQNNGVVDDSQLPKDRFSAERLKGVDSTLKIQPAKLEDSAVYLCASSFDSEETQYFGPGTRLLVL.

The CDR3 sequence is CASSEVPGYEQYF. The CDR3 DNA follows: TGCGCCAGCAGTGAGGTCCCGGGCTACGAGCAGTACTTC. The V and J genes are TRBV10-2 and TRBJ2-7; D is uncertain. This CDR3 is 13 amino acids long. Germline CDR1 reads WSHSY; CDR2 reads SAAADI. V was shortened by 2 bases and J by 3 bases, with 8 bases between the two germline ends.

The chain carries TRBV18 and TRBJ1-2; 8 nucleotides agree with TRBD1. Germline CDR1 reads KGHSH; CDR2 reads LQKENI. This CDR3 has 15 residues. The J segment lost 3 bases and the V segment lost 4 bases, leaving 7 bases of the junction unmatched. The CDR3: CASSRPGGADYGYTF. Written as DNA, the CDR3 is TGTGCCAGCTCACGTCCAGGGGGCGCGGACTATGGCTACACCTTC.

This chain connects TRBV29-1 to TRBJ2-7; maybe TRBD1 (5 bases). The CDR3 is made up of 11 amino acids. V was shortened by 3 bases and J by 6 bases, with 9 bases between the two germline ends. Germline CDR1 SQVTM, CDR2 ANQGSEA. In nucleotides, the CDR3 is TGCAGCGTTGACCAGGGTTCCGAGCAGTACTTC. Protein: CSVDQGSEQYF.

The chain is built from TRBV6-5 and TRBJ1-2, with 11 bases lining up with TRBD1. The ends lost 2 bases at V and 5 bases at J; junction bases unmatched: 7. CDR1 is MNHEY, CDR2 SVGAGI, per germline. This CDR3 contains 16 residues. The CDR3 sequence: CASSYMTGTGGYGYTF. CDR3 nucleotides: TGTGCCAGCAGTTACATGACCGGGACAGGGGGGTATGGCTACACCTTC.

V usage is TRBV9 and J usage is TRBJ2-5, with a tentative D call TRBD1 (6 bases). The CDR3 is 15 residues long. The germline gives CDR1 SGDLS, CDR2 YYNGEE. With 0 bases removed from V and 3 bases from J, the gap between germline ends came to 12 bases. The CDR3 reads CASSVATGLEETQYF. The CDR3 DNA sequence: TGTGCCAGCAGCGTAGCAACAGGGTTGGAAGAGACCCAGTACTTC.

The gene calls are TRBV4-2 and TRBJ2-3, with unresolved D. The germline gives CDR1 LGHNA, CDR2 YNFKEQ. This CDR3 has 14 amino acids. The germline V and J ends were trimmed by 0 bases and 4 bases, with 8 bases remaining between them. As DNA, the CDR3 is TGTGCCAGCAGCCAAGAGTCAGCGCCAGATACGCAGTATTTT. Amino acids: CASSQESAPDTQYF.

The J gene is TRBJ1-6, the V gene TRBV19; D remains unclear. Per germline, CDR1 LNHDA and CDR2 SQIVND (reference sequence). V was trimmed by 0 bases and J by 9 bases, leaving 3 bases between them. CDR3 length: 12 amino acids. The CDR3 reads CASSIDRSPLHF. The CDR3, as DNA: TGTGCCAGTAGTATAGATCGTTCACCCCTCCACTTT. Together with reference TRBV19 and TRBJ1-6, the CDR3 gives the full variable domain: DGGITQSPKYLFRKEGQNVTLSCEQNLNHDAMYWYRQDPGQGLRLIYYSQIVNDFQKGDIAEGYSVSREKKESFPLTVTSAQKNPTAFYLCASSIDRSPLHFGNGTRLTVT.

The chain links TRBV4-1 to TRBJ1-5; 10 bases line up with TRBD1. This CDR3 has 18 amino acids. Trimming removed 0 bases from V and 4 bases from J; junction bases left unmatched: 9. In germline, CDR1 is MGHRA, CDR2 YSYEKL. For the CDR3, the DNA is TGCGCCAGCAGCCAAGATAGCGCCGGGACAGGGGTTAATCAGCCCCAGCATTTT. Protein: CASSQDSAGTGVNQPQHF.